The rows below give T cell receptor beta chains drawn from one sample of a study of T cell changes during pregnancy in multiple sclerosis. The protocol was immunoSEQ multiplex PCR, while the TCRdb copy is restricted to in-frame clones and leaves out a portion. The table shows about 20,000 clones, with about 90% occurring only once. Material: CD8+ T cells from peripheral blood mononuclear cells, obtained in the second trimester of pregnancy. Receptors originate from a female donor in good health, enrolled as a control in a pregnancy study. Each CDR3 is given with its conserved first and last residue. The order of the fields is V gene, J gene, clone size, D gene, CDR3 DNA, CDR3 protein. D genes are given only for firm matches. A row's size may be missing; if present it is once, few, many or a size class.

V gene: TRBV5-5
J gene: TRBJ1-6
clone size: -
D gene: -
CDR3 DNA: TGTGCCAGCAGCGAAACGACAGGTTATTCACCCCTCCACTTT
CDR3 protein: CASSETTGYSPLHF

V gene: TRBV4-1
J gene: TRBJ2-1
clone size: once
D gene: TRBD1
CDR3 DNA: TGCGCCAGCAGCCAAGGGCAGGGGGCATTGGAGCAGTTCTTC
CDR3 protein: CASSQGQGALEQFF

V gene: TRBV29-1
J gene: TRBJ1-1
clone size: -
D gene: -
CDR3 DNA: TGCAGCGTTGCAGGTATTTCGGAAGCTTTCTTT
CDR3 protein: CSVAGISEAFF

V gene: TRBV7-2
J gene: TRBJ2-3
clone size: -
D gene: -
CDR3 DNA: TGTGCCAGCAGTCCCGCGGGACGAACGCAGTATTTT
CDR3 protein: CASSPAGRTQYF

V gene: TRBV9
J gene: TRBJ2-1
clone size: -
D gene: TRBD1
CDR3 DNA: TGTGCCAGCAGCCCCGTGGGACAGGGGGCAGGTCGTGAGCAGTTCTTC
CDR3 protein: CASSPVGQGAGREQFF

V gene: TRBV18
J gene: TRBJ2-5
clone size: -
D gene: TRBD2
CDR3 DNA: TGTGCCAGCTCACTCCGCCGCCCCCTTCAGGGCGGGGGGGTCCAAGAGACCCAGTACTTC
CDR3 protein: CASSLRRPLQGGGVQETQYF

V gene: TRBV18
J gene: TRBJ2-7
clone size: -
D gene: -
CDR3 DNA: TGTGCCAGCTCTCACAGGACGAACTACGAGCAGTACTTC
CDR3 protein: CASSHRTNYEQYF

V gene: TRBV27
J gene: TRBJ2-4
clone size: -
D gene: -
CDR3 DNA: TGTGCCAGCAGCCGGGACATCTTAGCCAAAAACATTCAGTACTTC
CDR3 protein: CASSRDILAKNIQYF

V gene: TRBV4-3
J gene: TRBJ1-1
clone size: -
D gene: -
CDR3 DNA: TGCGCCAGCAGCCAAGAAGAAAAGGGAGGGGGGAAGAACACTGAAGCTTTCTTT
CDR3 protein: CASSQEEKGGGKNTEAFF

V gene: TRBV25-1
J gene: TRBJ1-1
clone size: once
D gene: TRBD1
CDR3 DNA: TGTGCCAGCAGTGATTGGCCGGGACAGGGGGCAAAGAACACTGAAGCTTTCTTT
CDR3 protein: CASSDWPGQGAKNTEAFF

V gene: TRBV6-6
J gene: TRBJ1-1
clone size: -
D gene: -
CDR3 DNA: TGTGCCAGCAGCTATGGTTACACTGAAGCTTTCTTT
CDR3 protein: CASSYGYTEAFF

V gene: TRBV30
J gene: TRBJ2-7
clone size: -
D gene: TRBD1
CDR3 DNA: TGTGCCTGGAGCACCGGGACAGGGTGGGTCGGGCAGTACTTC
CDR3 protein: CAWSTGTGWVGQYF

V gene: TRBV5-4
J gene: TRBJ2-7
clone size: -
D gene: -
CDR3 DNA: TGTGCCAGCAGCTTGGGGCCGGCGAGGGTCCAAACCTACGAGCAGTACTTC
CDR3 protein: CASSLGPARVQTYEQYF

V gene: TRBV19
J gene: TRBJ2-7
clone size: -
D gene: TRBD2
CDR3 DNA: TGTGCCAGTAGTATAGATCTGGAAGCGGGAGGCCACGAGCAGTACTTC
CDR3 protein: CASSIDLEAGGHEQYF

V gene: TRBV4-3
J gene: TRBJ2-1
clone size: -
D gene: -
CDR3 DNA: TGCGCCAGCAGCCAAGCCCCGACCGGAACTCCCTTATTCGCGGCCTCCTACAATGAGCAGTTCTTC
CDR3 protein: CASSQAPTGTPLFAASYNEQFF

V gene: TRBV15
J gene: TRBJ1-2
clone size: -
D gene: -
CDR3 DNA: TGTGCCACCAGCAGAGATCTCATGACGGGGTGGGATGGCTACACCTTC
CDR3 protein: CATSRDLMTGWDGYTF